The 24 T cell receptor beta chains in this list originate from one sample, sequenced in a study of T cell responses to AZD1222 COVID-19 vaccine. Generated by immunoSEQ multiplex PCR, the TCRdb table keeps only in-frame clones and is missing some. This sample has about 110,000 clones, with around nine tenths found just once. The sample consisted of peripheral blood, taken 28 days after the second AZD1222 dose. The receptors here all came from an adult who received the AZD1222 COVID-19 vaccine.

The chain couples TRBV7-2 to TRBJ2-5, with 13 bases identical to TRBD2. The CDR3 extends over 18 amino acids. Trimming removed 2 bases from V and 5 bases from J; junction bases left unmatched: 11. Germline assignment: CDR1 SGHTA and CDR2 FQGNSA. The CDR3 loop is CASSLSRLAGGDLETQYF. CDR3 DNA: TGTGCCAGCAGCTTAAGCCGACTAGCGGGGGGTGACTTGGAGACCCAGTACTTC.

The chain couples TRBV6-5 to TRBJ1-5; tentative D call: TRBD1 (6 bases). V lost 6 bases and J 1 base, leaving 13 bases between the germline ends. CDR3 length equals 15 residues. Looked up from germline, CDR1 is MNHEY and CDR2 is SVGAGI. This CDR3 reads CASRPSRGSNQPQHF. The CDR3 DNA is TGTGCCAGCAGACCTAGCAGGGGAAGCAATCAGCCCCAGCATTTT.

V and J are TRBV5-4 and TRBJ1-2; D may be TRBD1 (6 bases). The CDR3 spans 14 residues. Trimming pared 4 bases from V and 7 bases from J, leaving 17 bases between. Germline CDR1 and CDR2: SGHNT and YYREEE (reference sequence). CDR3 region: CASSQNTGSGGYTF. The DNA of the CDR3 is TGTGCCAGCAGCCAAAACACAGGGTCGGGTGGCTACACCTTC. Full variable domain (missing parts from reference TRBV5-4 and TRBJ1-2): ETGVTQSPTHLIKTRGQQVTLRCSSQSGHNTVSWYQQALGQGPQFIFQYYREEENGRGNFPPRFSGLQFPNYSSELNVNALELDDSALYLCASSQNTGSGGYTFGSGTRLTVV.

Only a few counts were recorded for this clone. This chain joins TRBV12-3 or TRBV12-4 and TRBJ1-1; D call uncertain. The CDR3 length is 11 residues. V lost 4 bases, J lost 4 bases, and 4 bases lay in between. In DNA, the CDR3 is TGTGCCAGCAGTTGGGGCACTGAAGCTTTCTTT. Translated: CASSWGTEAFF.

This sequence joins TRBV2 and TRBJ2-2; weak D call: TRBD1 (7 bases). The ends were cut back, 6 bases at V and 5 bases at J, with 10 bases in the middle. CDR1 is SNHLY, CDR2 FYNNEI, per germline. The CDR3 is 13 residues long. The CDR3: CASRPGGTGELFF. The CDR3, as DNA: TGTGCCAGCAGGCCAGGGGGGACCGGGGAGCTGTTTTTT.

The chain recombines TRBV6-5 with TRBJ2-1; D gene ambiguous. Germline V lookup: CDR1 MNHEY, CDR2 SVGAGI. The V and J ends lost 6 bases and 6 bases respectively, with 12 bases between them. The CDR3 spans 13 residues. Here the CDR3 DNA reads TGTGCCAGCAGCCCCCTGAAGGGCAATGAGCAGTTCTTC. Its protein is CASSPLKGNEQFF.

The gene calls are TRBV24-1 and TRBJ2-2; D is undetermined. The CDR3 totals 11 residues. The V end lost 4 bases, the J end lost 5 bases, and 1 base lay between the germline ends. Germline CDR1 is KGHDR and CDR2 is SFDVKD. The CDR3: CATSETGELFF. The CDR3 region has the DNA TGTGCCACCAGTGAAACCGGGGAGCTGTTTTTT.

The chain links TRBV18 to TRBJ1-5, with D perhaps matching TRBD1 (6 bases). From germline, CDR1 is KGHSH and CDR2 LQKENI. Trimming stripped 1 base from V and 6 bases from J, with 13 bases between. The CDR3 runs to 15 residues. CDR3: CASSPQNREGQPQHF. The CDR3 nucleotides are TGTGCCAGCTCACCACAAAACAGGGAAGGTCAGCCCCAGCATTTT.

CDR3 protein: CASSQEFAGMGTGELFF. For the CDR3, the DNA is TGTGCCAGCAGCCAAGAGTTTGCGGGGATGGGCACCGGGGAGCTGTTTTTT. This chain joins TRBV4-2 and TRBJ2-2; D is perhaps TRBD2 (6 bases). Germline loops: CDR1 LGHNA, CDR2 YNFKEQ. The V end lost 0 bases, the J end lost 4 bases, and 15 bases lay between the germline ends. The CDR3 extends over 17 amino acids.

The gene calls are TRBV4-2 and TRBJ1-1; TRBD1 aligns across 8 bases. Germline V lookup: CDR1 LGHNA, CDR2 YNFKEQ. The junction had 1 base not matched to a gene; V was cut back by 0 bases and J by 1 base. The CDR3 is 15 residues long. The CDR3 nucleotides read TGTGCCAGCAGCCAAGATGGGACAGGGAACACTGAAGCTTTCTTT. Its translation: CASSQDGTGNTEAFF.

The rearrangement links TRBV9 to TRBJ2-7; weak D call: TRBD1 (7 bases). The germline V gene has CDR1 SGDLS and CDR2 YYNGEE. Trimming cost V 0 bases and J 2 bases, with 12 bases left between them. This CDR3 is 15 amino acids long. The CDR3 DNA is TGTGCCAGCAGCGTAGCGGCAGGGGGGCCCTACGAGCAGTACTTC. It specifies CASSVAAGGPYEQYF.

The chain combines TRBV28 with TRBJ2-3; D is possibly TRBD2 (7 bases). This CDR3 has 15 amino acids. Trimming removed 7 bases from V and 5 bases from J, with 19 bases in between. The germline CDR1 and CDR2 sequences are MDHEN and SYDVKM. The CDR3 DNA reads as TGTGCCAGCACCGAGGGGGGGGCGTCGAGAGATACGCAGTATTTT. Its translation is CASTEGGASRDTQYF.

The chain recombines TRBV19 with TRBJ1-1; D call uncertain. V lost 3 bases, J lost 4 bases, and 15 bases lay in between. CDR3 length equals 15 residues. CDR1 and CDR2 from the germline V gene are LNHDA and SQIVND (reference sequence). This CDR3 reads CASSIASSSGTEAFF. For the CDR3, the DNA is TGTGCCAGTAGTATTGCATCTTCCAGTGGCACTGAAGCTTTCTTT.

The DNA of the CDR3 is TGTGCCAGTAGGCATCAGGGATACAATGAGCAGTTCTTC. The encoded protein is CASRHQGYNEQFF. The gene calls are TRBV19 and TRBJ2-1; perhaps TRBD1 as D (5 bases). The CDR3 consists of 13 residues. V was cut by 6 bases and J by 4 bases, with 10 bases left in between. Looked up from germline, CDR1 is LNHDA and CDR2 is SQIVND (reference sequence). Drawing the rest from reference TRBV19 and TRBJ2-1, the complete variable domain is DGGITQSPKYLFRKEGQNVTLSCEQNLNHDAMYWYRQDPGQGLRLIYYSQIVNDFQKGDIAEGYSVSREKKESFPLTVTSAQKNPTAFYLCASRHQGYNEQFFGPGTRLTVL.

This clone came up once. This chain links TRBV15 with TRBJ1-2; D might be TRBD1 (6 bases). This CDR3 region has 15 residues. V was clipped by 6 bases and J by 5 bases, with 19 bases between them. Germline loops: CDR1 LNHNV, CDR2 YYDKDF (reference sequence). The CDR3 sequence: CATSPRGGGGYGYTF. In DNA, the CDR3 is TGTGCCACCAGTCCAAGGGGGGGAGGCGGGTATGGCTACACCTTC.

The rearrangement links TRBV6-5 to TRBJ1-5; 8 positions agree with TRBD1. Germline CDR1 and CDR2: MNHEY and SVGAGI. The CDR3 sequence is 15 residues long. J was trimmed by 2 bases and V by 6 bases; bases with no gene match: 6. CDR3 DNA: TGTGCCAGCAGCCCAGGGGGCAGGGGCAATCAGCCCCAGCATTTT. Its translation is CASSPGGRGNQPQHF.

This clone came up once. The CDR3 loop is CASSLSAGGPTGELFF. The CDR3 DNA reads as TGTGCCAGCAGCTTATCTGCGGGGGGGCCTACCGGGGAGCTGTTTTTT. The chain has TRBV11-2 and TRBJ2-2, with 9 bases aligning to TRBD2. The CDR3 is 16 residues long. J was trimmed by 5 bases and V by 2 bases; bases with no gene match: 6. Per germline, CDR1 SGHAT and CDR2 FQNNGV.

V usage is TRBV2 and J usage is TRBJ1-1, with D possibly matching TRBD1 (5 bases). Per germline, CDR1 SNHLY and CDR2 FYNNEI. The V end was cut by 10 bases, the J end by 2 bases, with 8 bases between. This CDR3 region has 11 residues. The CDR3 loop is CATGGNTEAFF. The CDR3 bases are TGTGCCACCGGGGGAAACACTGAAGCTTTCTTT.

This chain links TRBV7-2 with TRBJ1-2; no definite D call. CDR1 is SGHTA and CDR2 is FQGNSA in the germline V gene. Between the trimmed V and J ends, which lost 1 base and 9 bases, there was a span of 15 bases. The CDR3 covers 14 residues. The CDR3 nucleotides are TGTGCCAGCAGCTTAGGCGTCCGAAGTAGTAGCTACACCTTC. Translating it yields CASSLGVRSSSYTF.

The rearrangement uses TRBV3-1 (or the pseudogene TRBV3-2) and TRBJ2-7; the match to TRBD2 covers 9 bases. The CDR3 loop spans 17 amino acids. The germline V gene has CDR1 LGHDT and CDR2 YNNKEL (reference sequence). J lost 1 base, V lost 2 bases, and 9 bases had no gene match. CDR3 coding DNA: TGTGCCAGCAGCCAATACTCCGAGCGGGGGGTTTCCTACGAGCAGTACTTC. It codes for CASSQYSERGVSYEQYF.

CDR3 in amino acids: CASSRTKADSYEQYF. The CDR3 DNA is TGTGCCAGCAGCCGGACAAAGGCGGACTCCTACGAGCAGTACTTC. The chain couples TRBV9 to TRBJ2-7, with D possibly TRBD1 on 5 matching bases. CDR1 and CDR2 from the germline V gene are SGDLS and YYNGEE. The CDR3 is made up of 15 amino acids. Trimming stripped 4 bases from V and 0 bases from J, with 14 bases between.

CDR3 in amino acids: CASSSRLAGGPKEFF. CDR3 nucleotide sequence: TGTGCCAGCAGCTCTAGACTAGCGGGGGGACCGAAGGAGTTCTTC. The genes are TRBV5-4 and TRBJ2-1; 13 positions agree with TRBD2. CDR3 size: 15 residues. With 3 bases clipped from V and 14 bases from J, the junction kept 11 bases outside the gene matches. Germline V gene data show CDR1 as SGHNT and CDR2 as YYREEE (reference sequence).

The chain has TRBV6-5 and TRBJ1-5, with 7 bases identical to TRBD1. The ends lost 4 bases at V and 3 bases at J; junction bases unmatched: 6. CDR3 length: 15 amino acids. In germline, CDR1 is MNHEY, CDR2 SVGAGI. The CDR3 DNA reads TGTGCCAGCAGTTTCGACAGGGATATCAATCAGCCCCAGCATTTT. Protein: CASSFDRDINQPQHF.

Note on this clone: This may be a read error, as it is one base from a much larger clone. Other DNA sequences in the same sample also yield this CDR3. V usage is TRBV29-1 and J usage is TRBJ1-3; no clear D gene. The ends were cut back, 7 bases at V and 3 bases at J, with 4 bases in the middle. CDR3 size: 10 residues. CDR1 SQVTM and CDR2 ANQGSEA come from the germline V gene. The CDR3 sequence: CSAVGNTIYF. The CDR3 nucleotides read TGCAGCGCTGTTGGAAACACCATATATTTT.